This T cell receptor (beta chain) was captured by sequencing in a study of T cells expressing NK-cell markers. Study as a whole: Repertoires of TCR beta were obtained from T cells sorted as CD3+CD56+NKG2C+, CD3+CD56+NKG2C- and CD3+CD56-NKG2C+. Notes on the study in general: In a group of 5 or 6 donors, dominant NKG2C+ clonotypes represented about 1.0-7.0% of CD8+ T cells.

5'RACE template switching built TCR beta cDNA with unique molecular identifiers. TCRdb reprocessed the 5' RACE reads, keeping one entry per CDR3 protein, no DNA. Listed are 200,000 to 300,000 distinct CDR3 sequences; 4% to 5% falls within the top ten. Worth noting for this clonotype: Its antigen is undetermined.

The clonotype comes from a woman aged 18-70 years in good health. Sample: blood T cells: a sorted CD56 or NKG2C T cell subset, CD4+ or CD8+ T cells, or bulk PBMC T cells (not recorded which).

This chain's CDR3 is CSARTGNSNQPQHF. The chain carries TRBV20-1 and TRBJ1-5; TCRdb's D call of TRBD1 is untestable without DNA. Germline V gives CDR1 DFQATT, CDR2 SNEGSKA (reference sequence). The CDR3 is 14 amino acids.